Here is one TCR beta chain with its context. The antigen remains undetermined. One junction end disagrees with the germline gene, perhaps due to a read error. The sample comes from a study of blood T cells in healthy people across ages. The CDR3 contains 16 residues. Looked up from germline, CDR1 is SGHTA and CDR2 is FQGNSA. Sample-barcoded 5' priming and a J-beta primer mix drove a second PCR of roughly 7 to 11 cycles. One entry per CDR3 protein results from TCRdb running MiXCR on the 5' RACE reads. The table records 870,000 or so distinct CDR3 sequences, around 30% of them present only once. General study findings and limits: Naive and antigen-experienced cells could not be conclusively compared, given unsorted PBMCs.

The sample was blood. The V and J genes are TRBV7-2 and TRBJ2-2; D assignment may be TRBD1 or TRBD2 (5 bases each). This clonotype was obtained from a woman older than 75 in good health. This CDR3 is CAGSLKRGTNTGELFF. The CDR3, as DNA: TGTGCCGGCAGCTTAAAACGGGGCACGAACACCGGGGAGCTGTTTTTT.